This T cell receptor (beta chain) was identified during a study of T cell responses to AZD1222 COVID-19 vaccine. Measured with immunoSEQ multiplex PCR; TCRdb has only the in-frame clones, and not every one. This sample has tens of thousands of clones, with around 90% found just once. The CDR3 runs to 15 residues. With V trimmed by 7 bases and J by 2 bases, 7 bases remained unmatched. Per the germline V gene, CDR1 is KGHDR and CDR2 is SFDVKD. As for this clone: Its antigen is not identified.

General observations from the study: With dominance at 160-218 and 743-854, vaccine-associated CD4 TCRs spanned spike. Receipt of two AZD1222 doses was followed by a rise in Spike-specific TCR breadth and depth. Seropositive status at baseline applied to only a handful of AZD1222 recipients. There were mostly white British donors and more females than males, and clonal diversity was possibly underestimated.

This receptor was identified in an adult who received the AZD1222 COVID-19 vaccine. Sequencing was performed on peripheral blood, taken 28 days after the second AZD1222 dose. V is TRBV24-1 and J is TRBJ2-1; 7 bases map to TRBD1. The CDR3 is CATRSSGTAYNEQFF. In DNA form, the CDR3 reads TGTGCCACCAGAAGCTCCGGGACAGCCTACAATGAGCAGTTCTTC.